This TCR beta chain was captured by sequencing in a study of T cell changes during pregnancy in multiple sclerosis. This CDR3 has 12 amino acids. Per the germline V gene, CDR1 is SGHTA and CDR2 is FQGNSA. V dropped 3 bases and J dropped 8; count of bases not matched to a gene: 2. Only in-frame clones appear in the TCRdb table, and some are missing; sequencing was by immunoSEQ multiplex PCR. The sample contains 100,000 or so clones, over 80% of which appear only once. The chain is built from TRBV7-2 and TRBJ1-2, with 8 bases matching TRBD1. Sequenced here: peripheral blood, sampled in the first trimester of pregnancy. This receptor was taken from a female donor with multiple sclerosis, enrolled in a pregnancy study. Here the CDR3 DNA reads TGTGCCAGCAGCTTTCAGGGGGCAGGCTACACCTTC. Translating gives CASSFQGAGYTF. Filled out from reference TRBV7-2 and TRBJ1-2, the complete variable domain reads GAGVSQSPSNKVTEKGKDVELRCDPISGHTALYWYRQSLGQGLEFLIYFQGNSAPDKSGLPSDRFSAERTGGSVSTLTIQRTQQEDSAVYLCASSFQGAGYTFGSGTRLTVV.